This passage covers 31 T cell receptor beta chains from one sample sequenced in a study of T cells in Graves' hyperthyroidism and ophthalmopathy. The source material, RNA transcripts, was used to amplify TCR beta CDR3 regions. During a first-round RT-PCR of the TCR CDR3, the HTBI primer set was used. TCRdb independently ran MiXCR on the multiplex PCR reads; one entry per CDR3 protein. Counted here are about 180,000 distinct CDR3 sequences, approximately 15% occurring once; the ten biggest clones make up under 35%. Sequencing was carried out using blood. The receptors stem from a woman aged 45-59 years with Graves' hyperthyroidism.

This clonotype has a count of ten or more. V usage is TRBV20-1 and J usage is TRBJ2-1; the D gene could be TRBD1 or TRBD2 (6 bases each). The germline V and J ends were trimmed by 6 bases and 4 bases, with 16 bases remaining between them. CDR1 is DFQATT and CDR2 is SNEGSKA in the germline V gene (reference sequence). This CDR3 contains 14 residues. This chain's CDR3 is CSASNRGPYNEQFF. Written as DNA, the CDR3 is TGCAGTGCCTCGAATCGGGGGCCTTACAATGAGCAGTTCTTC.

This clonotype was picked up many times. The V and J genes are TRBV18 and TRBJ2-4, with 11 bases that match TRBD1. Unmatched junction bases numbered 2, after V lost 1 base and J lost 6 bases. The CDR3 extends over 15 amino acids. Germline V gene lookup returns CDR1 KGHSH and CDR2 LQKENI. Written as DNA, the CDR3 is TGTGCCAGCTCACCACGGACAGGGGGCGGAAACATTCAGTACTTC. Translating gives CASSPRTGGGNIQYF.

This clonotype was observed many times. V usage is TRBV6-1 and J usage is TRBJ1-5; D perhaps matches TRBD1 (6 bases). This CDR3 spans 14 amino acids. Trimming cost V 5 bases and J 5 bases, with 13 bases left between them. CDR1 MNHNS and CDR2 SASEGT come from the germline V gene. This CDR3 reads CASSLTGPDQPQHF. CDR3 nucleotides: TGTGCCAGCAGTTTGACAGGCCCAGATCAGCCCCAGCATTTT.

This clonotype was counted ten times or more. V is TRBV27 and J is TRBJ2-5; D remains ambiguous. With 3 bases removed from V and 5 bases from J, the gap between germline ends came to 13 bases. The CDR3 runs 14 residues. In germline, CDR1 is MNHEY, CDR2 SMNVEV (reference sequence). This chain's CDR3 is CASSFSRLEETQYF. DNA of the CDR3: TGTGCCAGCAGTTTTTCCAGGTTGGAGGAGACCCAGTACTTC.

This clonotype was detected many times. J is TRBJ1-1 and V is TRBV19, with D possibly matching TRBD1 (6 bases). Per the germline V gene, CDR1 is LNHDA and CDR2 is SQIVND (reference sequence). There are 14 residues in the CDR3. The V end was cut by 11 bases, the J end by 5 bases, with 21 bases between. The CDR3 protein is CASDPTGASTEAFF. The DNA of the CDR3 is TGTGCCTCGGATCCGACGGGGGCTTCAACTGAAGCTTTCTTT.

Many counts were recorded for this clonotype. CDR3 nucleotide sequence: TGTGCCAGCAGCCGCGGACAGGGGGCCCCCAATGAGCAGTTCTTC. This translates into CASSRGQGAPNEQFF. V usage is TRBV12-3 or TRBV12-4 and J usage is TRBJ2-1; 11 nucleotides align to TRBD1. The CDR3 is 15 amino acids. V was pared by 6 bases and J by 6 bases, with 7 bases of the junction left unmatched.

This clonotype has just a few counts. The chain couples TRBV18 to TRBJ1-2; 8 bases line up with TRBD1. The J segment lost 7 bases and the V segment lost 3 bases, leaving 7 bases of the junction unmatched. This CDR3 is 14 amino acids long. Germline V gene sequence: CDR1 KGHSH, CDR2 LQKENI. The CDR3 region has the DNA TGTGCCAGCTCACCGCAGGGGGCGGATAGTGGCTACACCTTC. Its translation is CASSPQGADSGYTF. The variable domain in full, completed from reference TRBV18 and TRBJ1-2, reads NAGVMQNPRHLVRRRGQEARLRCSPMKGHSHVYWYRQLPEEGLKFMVYLQKENIIDESGMPKERFSAEFPKEGPSILRIQQVVRGDSAAYFCASSPQGADSGYTFGSGTRLTVV.

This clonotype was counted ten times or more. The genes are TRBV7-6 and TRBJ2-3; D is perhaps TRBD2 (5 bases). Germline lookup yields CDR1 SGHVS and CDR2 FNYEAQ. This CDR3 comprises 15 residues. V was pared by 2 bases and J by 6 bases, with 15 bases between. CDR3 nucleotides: TGTGCCAGCAGCTTAAGCTCGTCCGGGGTCGATACGCAGTATTTT. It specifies CASSLSSSGVDTQYF. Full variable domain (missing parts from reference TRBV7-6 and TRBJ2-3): GAGVSQSPRYKVTKRGQDVALRCDPISGHVSLYWYRQALGQGPEFLTYFNYEAQQDKSGLPNDRFSAERPEGSISTLTIQRTEQRDSAMYRCASSLSSSGVDTQYFGPGTRLTVL.

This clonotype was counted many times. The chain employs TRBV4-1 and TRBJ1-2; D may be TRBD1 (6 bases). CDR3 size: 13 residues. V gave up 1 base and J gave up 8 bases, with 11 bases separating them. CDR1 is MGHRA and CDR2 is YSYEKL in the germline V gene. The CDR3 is CASSQGGTGGYTF. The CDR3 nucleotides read TGCGCCAGCAGCCAAGGGGGTACAGGGGGCTACACCTTC.

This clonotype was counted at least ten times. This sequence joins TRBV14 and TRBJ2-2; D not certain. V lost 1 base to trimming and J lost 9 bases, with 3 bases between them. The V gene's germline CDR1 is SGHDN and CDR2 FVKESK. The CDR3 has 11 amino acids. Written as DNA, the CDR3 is TGTGCCAGCAGCCAAGTCCGGGAGCTGTTTTTT. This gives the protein CASSQVRELFF.

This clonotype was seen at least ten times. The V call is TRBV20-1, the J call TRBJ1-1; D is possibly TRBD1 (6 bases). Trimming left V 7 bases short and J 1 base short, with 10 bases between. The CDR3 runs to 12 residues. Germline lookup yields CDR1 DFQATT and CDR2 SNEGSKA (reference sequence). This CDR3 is CSVRGRNTEAFF. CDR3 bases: TGCAGTGTCAGGGGCAGGAACACTGAAGCTTTCTTT.

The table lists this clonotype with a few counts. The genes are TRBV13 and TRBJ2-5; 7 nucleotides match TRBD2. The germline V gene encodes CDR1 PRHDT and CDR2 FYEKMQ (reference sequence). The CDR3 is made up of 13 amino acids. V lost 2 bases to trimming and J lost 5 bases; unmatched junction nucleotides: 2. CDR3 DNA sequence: TGTGCCAGCAGCTTACCTAGCGGTGAGACCCAGTACTTC. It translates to CASSLPSGETQYF.

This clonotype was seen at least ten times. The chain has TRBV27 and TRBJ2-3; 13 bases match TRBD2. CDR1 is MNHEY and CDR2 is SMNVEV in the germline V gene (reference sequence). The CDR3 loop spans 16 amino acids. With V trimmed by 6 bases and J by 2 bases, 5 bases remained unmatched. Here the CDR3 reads CASSPTSGGFTDTQYF. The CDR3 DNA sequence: TGTGCCAGCAGCCCGACTAGCGGGGGGTTCACAGATACGCAGTATTTT.

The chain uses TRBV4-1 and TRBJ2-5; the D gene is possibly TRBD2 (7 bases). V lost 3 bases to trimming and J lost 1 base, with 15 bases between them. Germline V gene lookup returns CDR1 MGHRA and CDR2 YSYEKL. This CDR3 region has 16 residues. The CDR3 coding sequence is TGCGCCAGCAGCCATCCCTCGGGGGGCCCCCAAGAGACCCAGTACTTC. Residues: CASSHPSGGPQETQYF.

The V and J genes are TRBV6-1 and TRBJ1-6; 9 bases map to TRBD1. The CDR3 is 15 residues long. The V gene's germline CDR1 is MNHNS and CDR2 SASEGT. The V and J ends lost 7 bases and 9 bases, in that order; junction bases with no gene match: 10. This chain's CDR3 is CASIDRGRGGSPLHF. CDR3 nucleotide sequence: TGTGCCAGCATCGACAGGGGGAGAGGCGGTTCACCCCTCCACTTT.

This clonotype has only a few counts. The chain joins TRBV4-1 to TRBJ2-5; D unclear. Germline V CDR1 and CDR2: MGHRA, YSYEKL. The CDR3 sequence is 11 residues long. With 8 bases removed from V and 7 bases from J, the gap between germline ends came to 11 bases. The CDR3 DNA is TGCGCCAGCGGTAGCTCGGGGACCCAGTACTTC. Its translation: CASGSSGTQYF.

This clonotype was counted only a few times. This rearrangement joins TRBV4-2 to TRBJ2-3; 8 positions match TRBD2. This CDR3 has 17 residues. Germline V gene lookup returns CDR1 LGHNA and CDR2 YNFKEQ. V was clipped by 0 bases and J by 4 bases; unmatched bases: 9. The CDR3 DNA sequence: TGTGCCAGCAGCCAAGATGGCGCCGGGGGGGCCTCAGATACGCAGTATTTT. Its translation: CASSQDGAGGASDTQYF.

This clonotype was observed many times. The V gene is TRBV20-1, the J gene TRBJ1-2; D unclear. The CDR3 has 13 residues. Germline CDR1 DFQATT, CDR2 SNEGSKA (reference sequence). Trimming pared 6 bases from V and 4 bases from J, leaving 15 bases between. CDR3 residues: CSAPGRATYGYTF. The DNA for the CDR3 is TGCAGTGCCCCGGGGAGGGCGACCTATGGCTACACCTTC.

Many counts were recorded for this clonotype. The CDR3 bases are TGTGCCAGCAGCGAGGGAGGGGGCGCGAACACCGGGGAGCTGTTTTTT. It encodes CASSEGGGANTGELFF. This sequence joins TRBV9 and TRBJ2-2, with D perhaps assigned TRBD1 or TRBD2 (7 bases each). Germline V gene sequence: CDR1 SGDLS, CDR2 YYNGEE. Trimming took off 3 bases at V and 0 bases at J, with 12 bases between the two ends. The CDR3 runs 16 residues.

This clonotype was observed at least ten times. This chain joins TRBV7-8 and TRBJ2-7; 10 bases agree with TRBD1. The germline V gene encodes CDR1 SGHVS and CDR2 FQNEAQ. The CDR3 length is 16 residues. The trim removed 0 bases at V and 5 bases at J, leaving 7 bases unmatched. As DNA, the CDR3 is TGTGCCAGCAGCTTAGCGCATTTTGGGACAGGGGACGAGCAGTACTTC. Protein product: CASSLAHFGTGDEQYF.

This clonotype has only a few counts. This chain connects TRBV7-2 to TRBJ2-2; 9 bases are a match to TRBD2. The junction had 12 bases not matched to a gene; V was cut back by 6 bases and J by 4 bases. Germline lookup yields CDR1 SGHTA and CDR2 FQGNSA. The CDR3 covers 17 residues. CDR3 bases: TGTGCCAGCAGTATCACCGGGACTAGCCGAACCACCGGGGAGCTGTTTTTT. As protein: CASSITGTSRTTGELFF.

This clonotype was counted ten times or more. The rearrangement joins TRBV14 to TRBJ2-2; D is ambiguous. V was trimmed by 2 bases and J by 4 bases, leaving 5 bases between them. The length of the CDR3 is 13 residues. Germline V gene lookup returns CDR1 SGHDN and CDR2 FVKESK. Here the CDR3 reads CASSQTPTGELFF. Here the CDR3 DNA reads TGTGCCAGCAGCCAAACCCCCACCGGGGAGCTGTTTTTT.

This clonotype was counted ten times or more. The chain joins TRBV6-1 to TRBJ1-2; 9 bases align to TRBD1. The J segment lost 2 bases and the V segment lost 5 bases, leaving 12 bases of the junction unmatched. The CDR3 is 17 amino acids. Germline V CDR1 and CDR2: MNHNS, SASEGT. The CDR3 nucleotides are TGTGCCAGCAGTCAATTAAATGGGACAGGGAGGAACTATGGCTACACCTTC. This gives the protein CASSQLNGTGRNYGYTF.

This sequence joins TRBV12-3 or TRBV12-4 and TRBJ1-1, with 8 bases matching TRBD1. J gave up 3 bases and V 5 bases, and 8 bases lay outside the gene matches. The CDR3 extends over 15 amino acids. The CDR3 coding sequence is TGTGCCAGCAGTCTCCCGGACAGGGCACACACTGAAGCTTTCTTT. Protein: CASSLPDRAHTEAFF.

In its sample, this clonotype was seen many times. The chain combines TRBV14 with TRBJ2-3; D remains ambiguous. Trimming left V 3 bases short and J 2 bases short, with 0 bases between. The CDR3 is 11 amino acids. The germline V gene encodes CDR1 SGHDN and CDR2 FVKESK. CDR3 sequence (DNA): TGTGCCAGCAGCCACACAGATACGCAGTATTTT. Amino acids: CASSHTDTQYF. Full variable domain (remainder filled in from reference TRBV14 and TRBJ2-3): EAGVTQFPSHSVIEKGQTVTLRCDPISGHDNLYWYRRVMGKEIKFLLHFVKESKQDESGMPNNRFLAERTGGTYSTLKVQPAELEDSGVYFCASSHTDTQYFGPGTRLTVL.

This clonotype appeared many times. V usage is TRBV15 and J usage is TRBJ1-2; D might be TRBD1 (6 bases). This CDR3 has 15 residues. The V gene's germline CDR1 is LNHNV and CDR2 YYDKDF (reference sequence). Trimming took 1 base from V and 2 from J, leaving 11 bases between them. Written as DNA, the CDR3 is TGTGCCACCAGCAGAGGTTCAGGGGTGAACTATGGCTACACCTTC. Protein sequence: CATSRGSGVNYGYTF.

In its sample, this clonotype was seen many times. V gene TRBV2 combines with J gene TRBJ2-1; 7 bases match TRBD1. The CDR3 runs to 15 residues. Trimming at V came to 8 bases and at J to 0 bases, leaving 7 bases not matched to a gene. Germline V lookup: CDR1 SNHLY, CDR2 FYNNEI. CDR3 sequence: CASGPPGGSYNEQFF. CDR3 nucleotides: TGTGCCAGCGGGCCCCCAGGGGGCTCCTACAATGAGCAGTTCTTC.

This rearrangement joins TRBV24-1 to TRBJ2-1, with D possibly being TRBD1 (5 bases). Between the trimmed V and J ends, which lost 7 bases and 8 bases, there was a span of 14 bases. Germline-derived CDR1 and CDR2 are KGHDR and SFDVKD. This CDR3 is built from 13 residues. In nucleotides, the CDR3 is TGTGCCACCAGCCGCAGGGATTGGGATGAGCAGTTCTTC. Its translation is CATSRRDWDEQFF.

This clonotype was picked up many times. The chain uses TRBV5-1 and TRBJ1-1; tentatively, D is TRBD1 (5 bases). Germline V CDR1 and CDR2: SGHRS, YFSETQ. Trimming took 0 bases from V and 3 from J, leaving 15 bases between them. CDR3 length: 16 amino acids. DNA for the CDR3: TGCGCCAGCAGCTTGGCGCGGGGCGCCGAGGACACTGAAGCTTTCTTT. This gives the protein CASSLARGAEDTEAFF.

DNA of the CDR3: TGTGCCAGCAGCCAAGATTCAGCGGGAGGGCCAGATACGCAGTATTTT. This sequence encodes CASSQDSAGGPDTQYF. The chain is built from TRBV5-4 and TRBJ2-3, with 10 bases lining up with TRBD2. V dropped 4 bases and J dropped 4; count of bases not matched to a gene: 9. Germline values: CDR1 SGHNT, CDR2 YYREEE (reference sequence). The CDR3 runs 16 residues.

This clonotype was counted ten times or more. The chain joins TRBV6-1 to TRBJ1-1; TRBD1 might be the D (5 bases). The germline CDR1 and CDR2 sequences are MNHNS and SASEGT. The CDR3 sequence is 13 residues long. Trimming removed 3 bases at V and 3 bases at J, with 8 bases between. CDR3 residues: CASSEGRYTEAFF. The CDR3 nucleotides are TGTGCCAGCAGTGAGGGACGGTACACTGAAGCTTTCTTT.